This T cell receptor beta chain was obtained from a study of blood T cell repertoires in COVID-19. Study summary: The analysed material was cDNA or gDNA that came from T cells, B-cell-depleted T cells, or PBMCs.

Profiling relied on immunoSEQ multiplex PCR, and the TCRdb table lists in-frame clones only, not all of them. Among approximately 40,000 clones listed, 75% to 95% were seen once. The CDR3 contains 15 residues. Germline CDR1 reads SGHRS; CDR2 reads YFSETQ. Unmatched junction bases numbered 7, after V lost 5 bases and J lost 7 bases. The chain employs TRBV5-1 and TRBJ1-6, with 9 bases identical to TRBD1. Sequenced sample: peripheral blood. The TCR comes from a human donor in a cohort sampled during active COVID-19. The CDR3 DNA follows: TGCGCCAGCAGTCTCCTGACAGGGGGGAATTCACCCCTCCACTTT. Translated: CASSLLTGGNSPLHF.